Presented here are 10 T cell receptor beta chains from one specimen sequenced in a study of shared clonotypes between healthy human individuals (dated by TCRdb to about 2020). Libraries were made using the immunoSEQ multiplex PCR assay. Not all clones reach the TCRdb copy of this immuneACCESS table, which keeps in-frame sequences only. Checked studies attribute under half of the gap to unresolved V genes and leave the rest unexplained. In all, the sample holds hundreds of thousands of clones, and around 72% of those were seen once. The top ten clones comprise 10% of the sample. Specimen: memory CD4+ T cells sorted from blood. In the paper's terms, the cell subset or site label means: CD45RA-negative fraction. The receptor set was obtained from a man younger than 40 in good health.

The gene calls are TRBV6-5 and TRBJ2-2; TRBD2 aligns across 7 bases. V shed 6 bases and J 3 bases; nucleotides not matched to a gene: 7. Per germline, CDR1 MNHEY and CDR2 SVGAGI. This CDR3 is built from 15 residues. The DNA of the CDR3 is TGTGCCAGCAGGCTAGCGGTCAGGGACACCGGGGAGCTGTTTTTT. This codes for CASRLAVRDTGELFF.

This clone is medium-sized in the sample. Other DNA variants within this sample encode the same CDR3. V is TRBV5-4 and J is TRBJ2-2; D remains ambiguous. Looked up from germline, CDR1 is SGHNT and CDR2 is YYREEE (reference sequence). The CDR3 runs 14 residues. V shed 0 bases and J shed 1 base, with 4 bases lying between them. Written as DNA, the CDR3 is TGTGCCAGCAGCTTGGGACTGAACACCGGGGAGCTGTTTTTT. This translates into CASSLGLNTGELFF.

There are many counts of this clone. The chain links TRBV2 to TRBJ2-1; a possible D gene is TRBD1 (7 bases). This CDR3 spans 15 amino acids. V dropped 8 bases and J dropped 8 bases, with 22 bases sitting between them. Germline V CDR1 and CDR2: SNHLY, FYNNEI. CDR3 protein: CASCPFGQGGDEQFF. CDR3 in DNA: TGTGCCAGCTGTCCTTTTGGGCAGGGGGGCGATGAGCAGTTCTTC.

This clone was recorded at least ten times. The CDR3 is CASSLGARGRGKADTQYF. The CDR3 nucleotides read TGTGCCAGCAGCTTAGGGGCCAGGGGGCGAGGGAAGGCAGATACGCAGTATTTT. The chain combines TRBV5-4 with TRBJ2-3, with 8 nucleotides matching TRBD1. The V gene end was trimmed by 2 bases and the J gene end by 4 bases; junction bases not matched to a gene: 15. The CDR3 length is 18 residues. Looked up from germline, CDR1 is SGHNT and CDR2 is YYREEE (reference sequence).

The V and J genes are TRBV11-3 and TRBJ2-3; TRBD2 agrees at 10 bases. This CDR3 spans 16 amino acids. Per germline, CDR1 SGHNT and CDR2 YENEEA. V shed 5 bases and J 4 bases; nucleotides not matched to a gene: 9. CDR3 in DNA: TGTGCCAGCAGCCCTCTAGCGGGAGTGGGGTCAGATACGCAGTATTTT. It specifies CASSPLAGVGSDTQYF.

The chain uses TRBV5-4 and TRBJ2-1, with 13 bases that match TRBD2. This CDR3 comprises 16 residues. V trimming: 4 bases; J trimming: 8 bases; junction bases outside the gene matches: 9. The V gene's germline CDR1 is SGHNT and CDR2 YYREEE (reference sequence). The CDR3 loop reads CASSVTGLAGFDEQFF. CDR3 nucleotides: TGTGCCAGCAGCGTAACGGGACTAGCGGGATTTGATGAGCAGTTCTTC.

J is TRBJ2-1 and V is TRBV7-9; D remains ambiguous. Germline V CDR1 and CDR2: SEHNR, FQNEAQ (reference sequence). Trimming removed 1 base from V and 10 bases from J, with 17 bases in between. This CDR3 has 15 residues. The CDR3 DNA sequence: TGTGCCAGCAGCTTAGGTGGTCTCTCCTCCGGCGAGCAGTTCTTC. Its translation is CASSLGGLSSGEQFF.

The table lists this clone with a few counts. This chain links TRBV18 with TRBJ2-1; 9 nucleotides line up with TRBD1. The V segment lost 8 bases and the J segment 10 bases; nucleotides outside the gene matches: 3. Germline lookup yields CDR1 KGHSH and CDR2 LQKENI. The CDR3 sequence is 11 residues long. Here the CDR3 DNA reads TGTGCCAGCCACAGGGGGCGAGAGCAGTTCTTC. Protein product: CASHRGREQFF.

This chain connects TRBV4-1 to TRBJ2-1, with a weak D call TRBD2 (6 bases). From germline, CDR1 is MGHRA and CDR2 YSYEKL. V lost 4 bases and J 7 bases, leaving 23 bases between the germline ends. This CDR3 has 17 amino acids. CDR3 loop: CASSLWYGGNGGNEQFF. For the CDR3, the DNA is TGCGCCAGCAGCCTCTGGTATGGAGGTAACGGAGGGAATGAGCAGTTCTTC.

J is TRBJ2-7 and V is TRBV18; no clear D gene. V was cut by 6 bases and J by 2 bases, with 14 bases left in between. CDR3 size: 14 residues. Germline V gene data show CDR1 as KGHSH and CDR2 as LQKENI. CDR3 in DNA: TGTGCCAGCTCTATAGACCGGCACCCCTACGAGCAGTACTTC. Its translation: CASSIDRHPYEQYF.